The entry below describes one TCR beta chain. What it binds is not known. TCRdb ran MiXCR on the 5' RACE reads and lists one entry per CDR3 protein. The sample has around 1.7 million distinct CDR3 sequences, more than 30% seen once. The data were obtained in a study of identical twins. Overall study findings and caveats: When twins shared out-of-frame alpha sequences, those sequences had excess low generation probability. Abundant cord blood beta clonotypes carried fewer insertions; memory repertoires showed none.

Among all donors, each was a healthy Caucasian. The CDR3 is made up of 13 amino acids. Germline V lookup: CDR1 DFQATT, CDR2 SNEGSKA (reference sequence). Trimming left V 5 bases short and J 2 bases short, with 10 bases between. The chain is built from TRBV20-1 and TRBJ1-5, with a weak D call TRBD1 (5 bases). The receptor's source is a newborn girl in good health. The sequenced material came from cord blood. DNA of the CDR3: TGCAGTGCTGGGGACGGACGCAATCAGCCCCAGCATTTT. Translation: CSAGDGRNQPQHF.